A selection of T cell receptor beta chains follows, all from one sample in a study of CD8+ T cells in alopecia areata. Sequenced by immunoSEQ multiplex PCR; TCRdb stores in-frame clones only, minus some. The sample has under 200,000 clones, about two thirds seen once. This sample comprised CD4+ T cells sorted from blood, obtained at week 4, from a patient treated with tofacitinib. The receptor set was obtained from a human donor with alopecia areata. The CDR3 runs from the conserved cysteine through the conserved F or W. Fields, in order: V gene, clone size, J gene, D gene, CDR3 protein, CDR3 DNA. D genes are given only for firm matches. The size field is filled for only some rows; it gives once, few, many or a size class.

V: TRBV29-1
size: once
J: TRBJ1-2
D: .
CDR3: CSVSGAGTYGYTF
DNA: TGCAGCGTTTCCGGGGCAGGAACCTATGGCTACACCTTC

V: TRBV2
size: .
J: TRBJ2-3
D: TRBD2
CDR3: CASRKRGETDTQYF
DNA: TGTGCCAGCAGAAAGCGGGGGGAGACAGATACGCAGTATTTT

V: TRBV29-1
size: .
J: TRBJ1-4
D: .
CDR3: CSAALQLHDEKLFF
DNA: TGCAGCGCCGCCCTACAGCTCCATGATGAAAAACTGTTTTTT

V: TRBV7-8
size: few
J: TRBJ2-7
D: .
CDR3: CASSVEGLYEQYF
DNA: TGTGCCAGCAGCGTTGAGGGTCTCTACGAGCAGTACTTC

V: TRBV5-6
size: .
J: TRBJ1-1
D: .
CDR3: CASSPSTHTEAFF
DNA: TGTGCCAGCAGCCCCTCGACACACACTGAAGCTTTCTTT

V: TRBV2
size: .
J: TRBJ2-7
D: TRBD1
CDR3: CASSEAPRGRDEQYF
DNA: TGTGCCAGCAGTGAAGCGCCCAGGGGGCGTGACGAGCAGTACTTC

V: TRBV30
size: .
J: TRBJ1-2
D: TRBD1
CDR3: CAWSRTGLGYGYTF
DNA: TGTGCCTGGAGCAGGACAGGGCTCGGCTATGGCTACACCTTC

V: TRBV7-3
size: .
J: TRBJ2-7
D: TRBD2
CDR3: CASSPKAGDSYEQYF
DNA: TGTGCCAGCAGCCCGAAAGCGGGGGACTCCTACGAGCAGTACTTC

V: TRBV6-5
size: once
J: TRBJ1-2
D: .
CDR3: CASSYSGNGLNYGYTF
DNA: TGTGCCAGCAGTTACTCAGGGAATGGGCTGAACTATGGCTACACCTTC

V: TRBV5-1
size: .
J: TRBJ2-6
D: TRBD2
CDR3: CASSLGLADLWANVLTF
DNA: TGCGCCAGCAGCTTGGGACTAGCGGACCTCTGGGCCAACGTCCTGACTTTC

V: TRBV29-1
size: .
J: TRBJ1-5
D: .
CDR3: CSARTANQPQHF
DNA: TGCAGCGCGAGGACAGCAAATCAGCCCCAGCATTTT

V: TRBV30
size: .
J: TRBJ2-3
D: .
CDR3: CAWGTAADTQYF
DNA: TGTGCCTGGGGGACGGCGGCAGATACGCAGTATTTT

V: TRBV6-6
size: .
J: TRBJ2-5
D: TRBD1
CDR3: CASSYGTGRTQYF
DNA: TGTGCCAGCAGTTACGGGACAGGGAGGACCCAGTACTTC

V: TRBV29-1
size: few
J: TRBJ1-1
D: .
CDR3: CSVGGRPPNTEAFF
DNA: TGCAGCGTCGGGGGGCGCCCCCCGAACACTGAAGCTTTCTTT

V: TRBV5-4
size: .
J: TRBJ2-7
D: TRBD1
CDR3: CASSRTGYEQYF
DNA: TGTGCCAGCAGCCGGACAGGCTACGAGCAGTACTTC

V: TRBV14
size: few
J: TRBJ2-5
D: .
CDR3: CASSQDKAGLRRETQYF
DNA: TGTGCCAGCAGCCAAGACAAGGCAGGGCTACGACGAGAGACCCAGTACTTC

V: TRBV30
size: .
J: TRBJ1-1
D: .
CDR3: CAWSGVSMNTEAFF
DNA: TGTGCCTGGAGCGGAGTCTCCATGAACACTGAAGCTTTCTTT

V: TRBV10-3
size: .
J: TRBJ2-1
D: TRBD2
CDR3: CAARTSYNEQFF
DNA: TGTGCCGCCAGGACTAGTTACAATGAGCAGTTCTTC

V: TRBV30
size: .
J: TRBJ2-2
D: .
CDR3: CAWSVLRELFF
DNA: TGTGCCTGGAGTGTACTAAGGGAGCTGTTTTTT

V: TRBV2
size: .
J: TRBJ1-1
D: .
CDR3: CASSEADPRRGMLMNTEAFF
DNA: TGTGCCAGCAGTGAAGCGGACCCCAGAAGGGGGATGCTTATGAACACTGAAGCTTTCTTT

V: TRBV29-1
size: once
J: TRBJ2-5
D: .
CDR3: CSVEALGETQYF
DNA: TGCAGCGTTGAAGCGCTAGGGGAGACCCAGTACTTC

V: TRBV18
size: .
J: TRBJ2-3
D: .
CDR3: CASSPLQGSWTDTQYF
DNA: TGTGCCAGCTCACCACTGCAGGGGAGTTGGACAGATACGCAGTATTTT

V: TRBV7-2
size: few
J: TRBJ2-4
D: .
CDR3: CASSSPGSWGKNIQYF
DNA: TGTGCCAGCAGCTCTCCAGGGTCCTGGGGGAAAAACATTCAGTACTTC

V: TRBV29-1
size: .
J: TRBJ2-7
D: .
CDR3: CSGTPGTEPYEQYF
DNA: TGCAGCGGCACACCCGGGACGGAACCCTACGAGCAGTACTTC

V: TRBV30
size: .
J: TRBJ1-1
D: .
CDR3: CAWSAQDASTEAFF
DNA: TGTGCCTGGAGTGCCCAGGACGCTAGCACTGAAGCTTTCTTT

V: TRBV30
size: .
J: TRBJ2-1
D: TRBD2
CDR3: CAQGGRGLAVDFYNEQFF
DNA: TGTGCCCAAGGGGGGAGGGGACTAGCGGTAGACTTCTACAATGAGCAGTTCTTC

V: TRBV7-8
size: .
J: TRBJ1-6
D: .
CDR3: CASSLGVSGGENSPLHF
DNA: TGTGCCAGCAGCTTAGGTGTGAGCGGCGGAGAAAATTCACCCCTCCACTTT

V: TRBV7-9
size: .
J: TRBJ2-5
D: .
CDR3: CASTPGAETQYF
DNA: TGTGCCAGCACACCGGGAGCGGAGACCCAGTACTTC

V: TRBV4-2
size: few
J: TRBJ2-1
D: TRBD2
CDR3: CASSQETLAGALAGEQFF
DNA: TGTGCCAGCAGCCAAGAGACCCTAGCGGGGGCGCTTGCCGGGGAGCAGTTCTTC

V: TRBV4-2
size: .
J: TRBJ1-5
D: TRBD1
CDR3: CASSQETGGGSNQPQHF
DNA: TGTGCCAGCAGCCAGGAAACAGGGGGCGGCAGCAATCAGCCCCAGCATTTT

V: TRBV6-5
size: .
J: TRBJ1-2
D: .
CDR3: CASSAGLNYGYTF
DNA: TGTGCCAGCAGTGCAGGGTTGAACTATGGCTACACCTTC

V: TRBV11-1
size: .
J: TRBJ2-7
D: .
CDR3: CASSGSGQGEQYF
DNA: TGTGCCAGCAGCGGAAGTGGGCAGGGCGAGCAGTACTTC

V: TRBV7-2
size: .
J: TRBJ2-3
D: .
CDR3: CASSLGVPPDTQYF
DNA: TGTGCCAGCAGCTTAGGGGTCCCACCGGATACGCAGTATTTT

V: TRBV20-1
size: .
J: TRBJ2-3
D: .
CDR3: CSAISTDTQYF
DNA: TGCAGTGCTATCTCGACAGATACGCAGTATTTT

V: TRBV29-1
size: .
J: TRBJ2-1
D: .
CDR3: CSVHNRVREQFF
DNA: TGCAGCGTTCATAACAGGGTGCGGGAGCAGTTCTTC

V: TRBV29-1
size: few
J: TRBJ2-3
D: TRBD1
CDR3: CSVVRGTDTQYF
DNA: TGCAGCGTTGTCAGGGGGACAGATACGCAGTATTTT

V: TRBV30
size: .
J: TRBJ2-1
D: .
CDR3: CAWSPGPGEFF
DNA: TGTGCCTGGAGTCCTGGCCCGGGGGAGTTCTTC

V: TRBV6-6
size: few
J: TRBJ1-2
D: .
CDR3: CASSYYDIGIGYGYTF
DNA: TGTGCCAGCAGTTACTACGACATCGGGATCGGCTATGGCTACACCTTC